The next 25 T cell receptor beta chains were all read from a single sample in a study of blood T cells in healthy people across ages. A second PCR, run for roughly 7 to 12 cycles, used a sample-barcoded 5' primer plus a J-beta primer mix. From the 5' RACE reads, TCRdb called clonotypes with MiXCR, one entry per CDR3 protein. Of 850,000 to 1,000,000 distinct CDR3 sequences listed, around 48% are singletons. Material for sequencing was blood. These receptors all come from a man younger than 45 in good health.

The J gene is TRBJ2-4, the V gene TRBV12-3 or TRBV12-4, with D uncertain. This CDR3 region has 14 residues. Between the trimmed V and J ends, which lost 2 bases and 3 bases, there was a span of 8 bases. The CDR3 sequence is CASSLRINKNIQYF. CDR3 nucleotide sequence: TGTGCCAGCAGTTTACGGATTAACAAAAACATTCAGTACTTC.

On this clonotype itself: A much larger clone is a single base away; this may be a read error. J is TRBJ1-2 and V is TRBV27, with 7 bases identical to TRBD1. CDR1 and CDR2 from the germline V gene are MNHEY and SMNVEV (reference sequence). The CDR3 has 14 amino acids. CDR3 DNA sequence: TGTGCCGGCAGTTTAACAGGGGATAACTATGGCTACACCTTC. Protein product: CAGSLTGDNYGYTF.

The chain couples TRBV29-1 to TRBJ1-1; D possibly corresponds to TRBD1 (5 bases). The CDR3 totals 16 residues. The V end lost 4 bases, the J end lost 1 base, and 19 bases lay between the germline ends. Looked up from germline, CDR1 is SQVTM and CDR2 is ANQGSEA. CDR3 loop: CSVGRRGRGRNTEAFF. In nucleotides, the CDR3 is TGCAGCGTTGGGAGGAGAGGCCGGGGCCGGAACACTGAAGCTTTCTTT. Filled out from reference TRBV29-1 and TRBJ1-1, the complete variable domain reads SAVISQKPSRDICQRGTSLTIQCQVDSQVTMMFWYRQQPGQSLTLIATANQGSEATYESGFVIDKFPISRPNLTFSTLTVSNMSPEDSSIYLCSVGRRGRGRNTEAFFGQGTRLTVV.

The chain employs TRBV20-1 and TRBJ2-1; 7 bases are a match to TRBD1. J was trimmed by 8 bases and V by 3 bases; bases with no gene match: 7. Germline V gene lookup returns CDR1 DFQATT and CDR2 SNEGSKA (reference sequence). The CDR3 is 13 amino acids. CDR3 sequence (DNA): TGCAGTGCTAGGGACAGGTCCAGGGATGAGCAGTTCTTC. Translating gives CSARDRSRDEQFF.

This clonotype was observed at least ten times. The chain joins TRBV4-1 to TRBJ1-1, with a tentative D call TRBD1 (6 bases). The CDR3 contains 14 residues. The germline V and J ends were trimmed by 1 base and 7 bases, with 13 bases remaining between them. Germline loops: CDR1 MGHRA, CDR2 YSYEKL. This chain's CDR3 is CASSQGPRGFEAFF. CDR3 sequence (DNA): TGCGCCAGCAGCCAAGGTCCCAGGGGATTTGAAGCTTTCTTT.

The chain recombines TRBV7-9 with TRBJ2-5; D tentatively fits TRBD1 or TRBD2 (6 bases each). Germline V gene lookup returns CDR1 SEHNR and CDR2 FQNEAQ (reference sequence). The V gene lost 3 bases and the J gene lost 7 bases, with 15 bases spanning the gap. The CDR3 loop spans 14 amino acids. The CDR3 nucleotides read TGTGCCAGCAGCTTCGAATCCGGGGGCGGGACCCAGTACTTC. Amino acids: CASSFESGGGTQYF. The full variable domain, its missing parts supplied by reference TRBV7-9 and TRBJ2-5, is DTGVSQNPRHKITKRGQNVTFRCDPISEHNRLYWYRQTLGQGPEFLTYFQNEAQLEKSRLLSDRFSAERPKGSFSTLEIQRTEQGDSAMYLCASSFESGGGTQYFGPGTRLLVL.

This clonotype was seen a few times. The chain joins TRBV5-5 to TRBJ2-3, with D possibly being TRBD1 (5 bases). The CDR3 sequence is 17 residues long. Trimming pared 3 bases from V and 3 bases from J, leaving 20 bases between. In germline, CDR1 is SGHKS, CDR2 YYEKEE (reference sequence). The chain's CDR3 is CASSWSSAPKGTDTQYF. The CDR3 DNA sequence: TGTGCCAGCAGCTGGAGTTCAGCACCCAAGGGGACAGATACGCAGTATTTT.

This clonotype was observed a few times. The gene calls are TRBV4-1 and TRBJ2-5; D unresolved. Trimming removed 4 bases from V and 0 bases from J, with 6 bases in between. Looked up from germline, CDR1 is MGHRA and CDR2 is YSYEKL. This CDR3 comprises 13 residues. CDR3 nucleotide sequence: TGCGCCAGCAGCCGTAACAACCAAGAGACCCAGTACTTC. As protein: CASSRNNQETQYF.

Here the CDR3 reads CASSQGGGNTGELFF. The CDR3 nucleotides are TGTGCCAGCAGCCAAGGCGGGGGGAACACCGGGGAGCTGTTTTTT. This chain uses TRBV4-2 with TRBJ2-2; 7 nucleotides line up with TRBD2. This CDR3 spans 15 amino acids. J was trimmed by 1 base and V by 1 base; bases with no gene match: 0. Looked up from germline, CDR1 is LGHNA and CDR2 is YNFKEQ.

This clonotype appeared a few times. The V and J genes are TRBV18 and TRBJ2-5; TRBD2 matches 13 bases. Germline lookup yields CDR1 KGHSH and CDR2 LQKENI. V shed 3 bases, J shed 3 bases, and the junction held 4 bases outside the gene matches. This CDR3 is 16 amino acids long. As DNA, the CDR3 is TGTGCCAGCTCACCCACGACTAGCGGGGGGAAAGAGACCCAGTACTTC. As protein: CASSPTTSGGKETQYF.

This sequence joins TRBV5-1 and TRBJ2-3; maybe TRBD2 (6 bases). Trimming cost V 7 bases and J 2 bases, with 20 bases left between them. Germline V gene data show CDR1 as SGHRS and CDR2 as YFSETQ. The CDR3 length is 16 residues. CDR3 amino acids: CASRNGLRGNTDTQYF. In DNA, the CDR3 is TGCGCCAGCCGGAACGGTCTGCGGGGAAACACAGATACGCAGTATTTT. Combining the CDR3 with reference TRBV5-1 and TRBJ2-3 gives the whole variable domain KAGVTQTPRYLIKTRGQQVTLSCSPISGHRSVSWYQQTPGQGLQFLFEYFSETQRNKGNFPGRFSGRQFSNSRSEMNVSTLELGDSALYLCASRNGLRGNTDTQYFGPGTRLTVL.

In this sample, this clonotype turned up many times. The chain carries TRBV27 and TRBJ2-7; 7 positions match TRBD1. The J segment lost 2 bases and the V segment lost 0 bases, leaving 1 base of the junction unmatched. Germline values: CDR1 MNHEY, CDR2 SMNVEV (reference sequence). The CDR3 contains 14 residues. Here the CDR3 reads CASSLSTGTYEQYF. CDR3 bases: TGTGCCAGCAGTTTATCGACAGGGACCTACGAGCAGTACTTC.

Only a few counts were recorded for this clonotype. The chain uses TRBV27 and TRBJ2-5, with 7 positions matching TRBD1. The CDR3 totals 14 residues. J was trimmed by 4 bases and V by 5 bases; bases with no gene match: 7. Germline-derived CDR1 and CDR2 are MNHEY and SMNVEV (reference sequence). CDR3 region: CASSLDRDSETQYF. The CDR3 nucleotides read TGTGCCAGCAGTCTAGACAGGGATTCAGAGACCCAGTACTTC.

J is TRBJ2-3 and V is TRBV3-1; unclear D gene. Germline CDR1 LGHDT, CDR2 YNNKEL (reference sequence). V was pared by 4 bases and J by 4 bases, with 9 bases between. The CDR3 length is 13 residues. The CDR3 protein is CASSPIHPDTQYF. The CDR3 nucleotides are TGTGCCAGCAGCCCAATACATCCAGATACGCAGTATTTT.

The rearrangement joins TRBV12-3 or TRBV12-4 to TRBJ2-4; the D gene is possibly TRBD1 (6 bases). The CDR3 sequence is 12 residues long. V lost 5 bases to trimming and J lost 4 bases, with 6 bases between them. The CDR3 DNA follows: TGTGCCAGCAGTACAGGGAAAAACATTCAGTACTTC. This codes for CASSTGKNIQYF.

The chain joins TRBV12-3 or TRBV12-4 to TRBJ2-7; D may match TRBD1 or TRBD2 (5 bases each). CDR3 length: 16 amino acids. Trimming removed 7 bases from V and 3 bases from J, with 22 bases in between. The CDR3 nucleotides are TGTGCCAGCACCCCAGGCTCTAGAGGGGCCGTCTACGAGCAGTACTTC. Translation: CASTPGSRGAVYEQYF.

As for this clonotype: One end of the junction is discordant with germline, which a read error may explain. J is TRBJ2-3 and V is TRBV5-1; D ambiguous. This CDR3 is built from 13 residues. Germline loops: CDR1 SGHRS, CDR2 YFSETQ. As DNA, the CDR3 is TGCGTCAGCAGCTTGTCCGATGTGAGCACGCAGTATTTT. Amino acids: CVSSLSDVSTQYF.

The V gene is TRBV5-1, the J gene TRBJ2-5; D uncertain. Germline V gene data show CDR1 as SGHRS and CDR2 as YFSETQ. V was clipped by 0 bases and J by 4 bases, with 16 bases between them. This CDR3 is 16 amino acids long. CDR3 region: CASSLDAQHLGETQYF. CDR3 in DNA: TGCGCCAGCAGCTTGGACGCTCAACACCTGGGAGAGACCCAGTACTTC. Full variable domain (rest looked up from reference TRBV5-1 and TRBJ2-5): KAGVTQTPRYLIKTRGQQVTLSCSPISGHRSVSWYQQTPGQGLQFLFEYFSETQRNKGNFPGRFSGRQFSNSRSEMNVSTLELGDSALYLCASSLDAQHLGETQYFGPGTRLLVL.

This clonotype was counted only a few times. The CDR3 region is CASSSWTSGRSYEQYF. Written as DNA, the CDR3 is TGTGCCAGCAGCTCTTGGACTAGCGGGCGATCCTACGAGCAGTACTTC. The chain links TRBV12-3 or TRBV12-4 to TRBJ2-7, with 11 bases identical to TRBD2. J lost 1 base, V lost 6 bases, and 8 bases had no gene match. This CDR3 region has 16 residues.

This clonotype was counted once. CDR3 residues: CAWSMSDTQYF. Written as DNA, the CDR3 is TGTGCCTGGAGTATGTCAGATACGCAGTATTTT. The chain employs TRBV30 and TRBJ2-3; D not resolved. This CDR3 spans 11 amino acids. The germline CDR1 and CDR2 sequences are GTSNPN and SVGIG (reference sequence). V gave up 2 bases and J gave up 4 bases, with 4 bases separating them.

The V call is TRBV5-1, the J call TRBJ2-3, with TRBD2 identical over 9 bases. This CDR3 has 15 residues. The germline V gene encodes CDR1 SGHRS and CDR2 YFSETQ. Trimming removed 4 bases from V and 1 base from J; junction bases left unmatched: 4. The CDR3: CASSTWTSGTDTQYF. DNA of the CDR3: TGCGCCAGCAGCACCTGGACTAGCGGCACAGATACGCAGTATTTT.

The rearrangement joins TRBV20-1 to TRBJ2-1; D may match TRBD1 or TRBD2 (7 bases each). The ends were cut back, 0 bases at V and 2 bases at J, with 11 bases in the middle. Germline CDR1 is DFQATT and CDR2 is SNEGSKA (reference sequence). CDR3 size: 15 residues. CDR3: CSAREQGGTYNEQFF. CDR3 sequence (DNA): TGCAGTGCTAGAGAGCAGGGGGGGACCTACAATGAGCAGTTCTTC.

This clonotype was observed a few times. This chain uses TRBV27 with TRBJ1-4; D gene unclear. Trimming shortened V by 2 bases and J by 4 bases, and 11 bases separated the two germline ends. CDR3 length: 15 residues. Germline CDR1 is MNHEY and CDR2 is SMNVEV (reference sequence). The CDR3 spells CASSLTTGYNEKLFF. CDR3 DNA sequence: TGTGCCAGCAGTTTAACGACGGGCTATAATGAAAAACTGTTTTTT.

The rearrangement joins TRBV20-1 to TRBJ1-1; D may be TRBD1 (5 bases). This CDR3 is 15 amino acids long. Germline loops: CDR1 DFQATT, CDR2 SNEGSKA (reference sequence). V was pared by 3 bases and J by 1 base, with 15 bases between. The chain's CDR3 is CSASPGGGRNTEAFF. CDR3 nucleotide sequence: TGCAGTGCTAGCCCCGGGGGGGGGAGGAACACTGAAGCTTTCTTT.

This clonotype was counted a few times. The gene calls are TRBV7-2 and TRBJ2-5; the match to TRBD1 covers 9 bases. The V segment lost 3 bases and the J segment 1 base; nucleotides outside the gene matches: 3. CDR1 and CDR2 (germline): SGHTA, FQGNSA. This CDR3 is 15 amino acids long. The CDR3 protein is CASSLTGGGQETQYF. CDR3 DNA: TGTGCCAGCAGCTTGACAGGGGGAGGCCAAGAGACCCAGTACTTC.